The present T cell receptor (beta chain) was sequenced within a study of T-cell reconstitution after alpha-beta-depleted transplantation in children listed by TCRdb under 2016. As for the study more broadly: T-cell immune reconstitution after TCRalphabeta/CD19-depleted allogeneic hematopoietic cell transplantation in children was quantitatively tracked in the study by means of TCR repertoire profiling. The paper's findings and limits, for the study overall: The apparently early recovery of alphabetaT-cell counts about two months after transplant reportedly depended on only several hundred rapidly expanded clones that came from non-depleted graft cells. In some patients, the high TCRbeta diversity seen at day 60 was put down to recipient T cells and intrathymic progenitors that had survived conditioning. The frequencies of hyperexpanded clones fell over the following months, and after one year, T-cell counts and TCRbeta diversity were mostly attributed to newly produced T cells.

Comment on this clonotype: The specificity of this receptor is unknown. No per-base quality is available; no much larger clone lies one base away.

The sample's treatment or condition label, decoded: allogeneic hematopoietic cell transplantation with graft depleted of TCRalphabeta T cells and CD19 B cells. The children who served as transplant recipients had been given grafts of TCRalphabeta/CD19-depleted allogeneic hematopoietic cells. Its CDR3 holds 14 amino acids, cysteine through phenylalanine. Left in the record is the CDR3 DNA by itself, 42 bases read in frame from the first base. CDR1 and CDR2, per the germline V gene, are MDHEN and SYDVKM. Relative to germline, V is missing 9 bases and J is missing 3 bases, with 5 bases of the junction outside any gene match. The library was obtained by PCR. For sequencing, an Illumina HiSeq 2500 was employed. To normalize quantification of the TCRbeta repertoire, the TCR libraries were built with molecular barcoding that relied on unique molecular identifiers. The public reads were quality trimmed at Q25 with fastp and then assembled into clones with MiXCR by TCRdb, keeping productive beta chains. Rows with one shared CDR3 protein collapse into an entry with the most common genes and DNA. Here the sample has 90,000 to 100,000 distinct CDR3 sequences; more than 20% occur a single time. Over 20% of the sample is taken by the ten largest.

The V and J genes are TRBV28 and TRBJ2-1, and 10 junctional nucleotides match TRBD2. Sequences were derived from PBMCs, sampled before TCRalphabeta/CD19-depleted stem cell transplant. The clonotype originates from a boy aged 2 to 9 with acute lymphoblastic leukemia, due to receive a stem cell transplant. CDR3 loop: CASAGTSDYNEQFF. DNA sequence: TGTGCCAGTGCCGGGACTAGCGACTACAATGAGCAGTTCTTC.